Each of the 27 T cell receptor beta chains below was sequenced from the same sample in a study of T cells in Graves' hyperthyroidism and ophthalmopathy. RNA transcripts provided the source from which TCR beta CDR3 regions were amplified. The TCR CDR3 first-round RT-PCR relied on the HTBI primer set. Via MiXCR, TCRdb re-called the multiplex PCR reads, giving one row per CDR3 protein. The data contain around 760,000 distinct CDR3 sequences, 35% of them singletons. The specimen was blood. These receptors originate from a woman aged 40 to 50 with Graves' hyperthyroidism.

This clonotype was detected ten times or more. The rearrangement uses TRBV7-3 and TRBJ2-7, with D unclear. The germline V and J ends were trimmed by 3 bases and 3 bases, with 9 bases remaining between them. The CDR3 has 13 residues. CDR1 is SGHTA, CDR2 FQGTGA, per germline. This CDR3 is CASSFGTDYEQYF. DNA for the CDR3: TGTGCCAGCAGCTTTGGCACCGACTACGAGCAGTACTTC. Complete variable domain (other parts from reference TRBV7-3 and TRBJ2-7): GAGVSQTPSNKVTEKGKYVELRCDPISGHTALYWYRQSLGQGPEFLIYFQGTGAADDSGLPNDRFFAVRPEGSVSTLKIQRTERGDSAVYLCASSFGTDYEQYFGPGTRLTVT.

The V gene is TRBV2, the J gene TRBJ2-2; 9 bases line up with TRBD1. Germline CDR1 SNHLY, CDR2 FYNNEI. The J segment lost 0 bases and the V segment lost 4 bases, leaving 9 bases of the junction unmatched. CDR3 size: 18 residues. The CDR3 spells CASSARDRATSNTGELFF. For the CDR3, the DNA is TGTGCCAGCAGTGCGCGGGACAGGGCCACTTCGAACACCGGGGAGCTGTTTTTT.

This clonotype came up many times. This chain uses TRBV7-6 with TRBJ2-7, with D perhaps given as TRBD1 or TRBD2 (6 bases each). The CDR3 is 15 residues long. Trimming shortened V by 3 bases and J by 1 base, and 13 bases separated the two germline ends. Germline V gives CDR1 SGHVS, CDR2 FNYEAQ. The CDR3 bases are TGTGCCAGCAGCTTGGAGGGGACAAGTTCCTACGAGCAGTACTTC. It yields the protein CASSLEGTSSYEQYF.

In this sample, this clonotype turned up a few times. The chain employs TRBV7-2 and TRBJ1-2; D unresolved. V gave up 5 bases and J gave up 7 bases, with 11 bases separating them. Germline CDR1 SGHTA, CDR2 FQGNSA. The CDR3 is 12 amino acids. The CDR3 region is CASSRGSVGYTF. As DNA, the CDR3 is TGTGCCAGCAGCCGCGGGAGCGTTGGCTACACCTTC. The variable domain in full, with the rest retrieved from reference TRBV7-2 and TRBJ1-2, is GAGVSQSPSNKVTEKGKDVELRCDPISGHTALYWYRQSLGQGLEFLIYFQGNSAPDKSGLPSDRFSAERTGGSVSTLTIQRTQQEDSAVYLCASSRGSVGYTFGSGTRLTVV.

This clonotype has just a few counts. The rearrangement joins TRBV7-9 to TRBJ1-2; TRBD1 aligns across 11 bases. This CDR3 has 14 amino acids. CDR1 and CDR2 from the germline V gene are SEHNR and FQNEAQ (reference sequence). V lost 4 bases and J lost 6; bases outside the gene matches: 4. For the CDR3, the DNA is TGTGCCAGCAGCTGGGGACAGGGGGGGGATGGCTACACCTTC. Residues: CASSWGQGGDGYTF. The whole variable domain, remainder taken from reference TRBV7-9 and TRBJ1-2, is DTGVSQNPRHKITKRGQNVTFRCDPISEHNRLYWYRQTLGQGPEFLTYFQNEAQLEKSRLLSDRFSAERPKGSFSTLEIQRTEQGDSAMYLCASSWGQGGDGYTFGSGTRLTVV.

There are many counts of this clonotype. The chain carries TRBV25-1 and TRBJ1-2; D gene unclear. Deletions cut 2 bases from V and 4 bases from J, with 11 bases between. The CDR3 extends over 14 amino acids. Germline loops: CDR1 MGHDK, CDR2 SYGVNS. CDR3 sequence (DNA): TGTGCCAGCAGTGAACGTCCAGACCTCTATGGCTACACCTTC. It yields the protein CASSERPDLYGYTF.

V is TRBV2 and J is TRBJ1-2; TRBD1 might be the D (5 bases). Germline CDR1 and CDR2: SNHLY and FYNNEI. The CDR3 has 13 amino acids. The ends were cut back, 4 bases at V and 8 bases at J, with 14 bases in the middle. In nucleotides, the CDR3 is TGTGCCAGCAGTGCCGGGACCTCCGGGGGCTACACCTTC. Translation gives CASSAGTSGGYTF.

The V and J genes are TRBV11-3 and TRBJ1-3; tentatively, D is TRBD1 (5 bases). V was pared by 10 bases and J by 2 bases, with 15 bases between. The CDR3 is 14 amino acids. Germline values: CDR1 SGHNT, CDR2 YENEEA. The CDR3 here is CANYRKETGNTIYF. CDR3 DNA: TGTGCCAACTACAGGAAGGAGACTGGAAACACCATATATTTT.

This clonotype was detected once. The J gene is TRBJ2-7, the V gene TRBV7-8; D is ambiguous. V was shortened by 3 bases and J by 4 bases, with 16 bases between the two germline ends. The germline gives CDR1 SGHVS, CDR2 FQNEAQ. The CDR3 spans 15 residues. CDR3 sequence reads: CASSLAATTDYEQYF. The CDR3 coding sequence is TGTGCCAGCAGCTTGGCGGCCACGACCGATTACGAGCAGTACTTC.

This clonotype was observed many times. The chain's CDR3 is CASSLGQGGVETQYF. The CDR3 DNA is TGTGCCAGCAGCCTGGGACAGGGGGGGGTAGAGACCCAGTACTTC. J is TRBJ2-5 and V is TRBV12-3 or TRBV12-4, with 11 bases identical to TRBD1. Unmatched junction bases numbered 7, after V lost 6 bases and J lost 4 bases. The CDR3 contains 15 residues.

Many counts were recorded for this clonotype. The J gene is TRBJ2-5, the V gene TRBV20-1; 7 nucleotides agree with TRBD2. J was trimmed by 2 bases and V by 2 bases; bases with no gene match: 5. The germline V gene encodes CDR1 DFQATT and CDR2 SNEGSKA (reference sequence). The CDR3 sequence is 14 residues long. The CDR3, as DNA: TGCAGTGCTAGAAGGGTCGGGGGGCAAGAGACCCAGTACTTC. It yields the protein CSARRVGGQETQYF.

Points on this clonotype: One junction end disagrees with the germline gene, perhaps due to a read error. The chain is built from TRBV5-1 and TRBJ2-6; D unresolved. The V gene's germline CDR1 is SGHRS and CDR2 YFSETQ. The CDR3 length is 13 residues. The CDR3 loop reads CASSLAGGYTEAF. In DNA, the CDR3 is TGCGCCAGCAGCTTGGCCGGTGGATACACTGAAGCTTTC.

The table lists this clonotype with many counts. The CDR3 here is CAISESSGRMTEAFF. In DNA, the CDR3 is TGTGCCATCAGTGAGTCGTCCGGACGGATGACTGAAGCTTTCTTT. The chain is built from TRBV10-3 and TRBJ1-1; D is ambiguous. The CDR3 covers 15 residues. Germline V lookup: CDR1 ENHRY, CDR2 SYGVKD. V gave up 0 bases and J gave up 5 bases, with 13 bases separating them.

This chain uses TRBV5-1 with TRBJ1-1, with D unresolved. Germline CDR1 is SGHRS and CDR2 is YFSETQ. Trimming took off 0 bases at V and 1 base at J, with 10 bases between the two ends. This CDR3 region has 15 residues. The CDR3 protein is CASSLGSAGNTEAFF. The CDR3 DNA reads as TGCGCCAGCAGCTTGGGATCAGCGGGGAACACTGAAGCTTTCTTT.

Ten or more counts support this clonotype. The V call is TRBV7-2, the J call TRBJ1-5; 8 positions match TRBD1. V shed 5 bases and J 3 bases; nucleotides not matched to a gene: 9. CDR3 length equals 16 residues. CDR1 and CDR2 from the germline V gene are SGHTA and FQGNSA. CDR3 protein: CASSRGAGGPNQPQHF. The DNA of the CDR3 is TGTGCCAGCAGCCGGGGGGCAGGGGGCCCCAATCAGCCCCAGCATTTT.

The chain recombines TRBV15 with TRBJ1-1; D gene uncertain. The germline V gene has CDR1 LNHNV and CDR2 YYDKDF (reference sequence). The length of the CDR3 is 14 residues. V was trimmed by 3 bases and J by 2 bases, leaving 10 bases between them. The CDR3 DNA reads TGTGCCACCAGCAGCCAAGAGGGTAACACTGAAGCTTTCTTT. It encodes CATSSQEGNTEAFF. The whole variable domain, remainder taken from reference TRBV15 and TRBJ1-1, is DAMVIQNPRYQVTQFGKPVTLSCSQTLNHNVMYWYQQKSSQAPKLLFHYYDKDFNNEADTPDNFQSRRPNTSFCFLDIRSPGLGDTAMYLCATSSQEGNTEAFFGQGTRLTVV.

This clonotype was picked up many times. The chain has TRBV12-3 or TRBV12-4 and TRBJ2-5; D is possibly TRBD1 (6 bases). V was cut by 2 bases and J by 4 bases, with 11 bases left in between. CDR3 size: 14 residues. In nucleotides, the CDR3 is TGTGCCAGCAGTTTATTACAGGGACGAGAGACCCAGTACTTC. It codes for CASSLLQGRETQYF.

The chain links TRBV5-8 to TRBJ1-1, with a tentative D call TRBD1 (6 bases). Trimming left V 4 bases short and J 1 base short, with 14 bases between. CDR1 is SGHTS, CDR2 YDEGEE, per germline. The CDR3 loop spans 15 amino acids. The CDR3 DNA sequence: TGTGCCAGCAGCCAATACGGGACACCGAACACTGAAGCTTTCTTT. This translates into CASSQYGTPNTEAFF.

This clonotype was counted many times. The J gene is TRBJ1-1, the V gene TRBV6-5; 7 positions agree with TRBD1. Germline lookup yields CDR1 MNHEY and CDR2 SVGAGI. This CDR3 region has 15 residues. The J segment lost 0 bases and the V segment lost 6 bases, leaving 7 bases of the junction unmatched. The DNA for the CDR3 is TGTGCCAGCAGGACGTGGAGGGGGCTGAACACTGAAGCTTTCTTT. This encodes CASRTWRGLNTEAFF.

This clonotype has at least ten counts. V is TRBV10-3 and J is TRBJ1-1, with D perhaps matching TRBD1 (5 bases). V was pared by 2 bases and J by 6 bases, with 10 bases between. This CDR3 contains 13 residues. Germline V gene lookup returns CDR1 ENHRY and CDR2 SYGVKD. The CDR3: CAISELGGAEAFF. For the CDR3, the DNA is TGTGCCATCAGTGAGCTGGGGGGAGCTGAAGCTTTCTTT.

The chain carries TRBV6-1 and TRBJ2-7; no definite D call. CDR3 length: 11 amino acids. Germline lookup yields CDR1 MNHNS and CDR2 SASEGT. V was pared by 8 bases and J by 3 bases, with 8 bases between. CDR3 nucleotides: TGTGCCAGCCTCATCTACTACGAGCAGTACTTC. Translation gives CASLIYYEQYF.

This clonotype was counted a few times. V is TRBV7-9 and J is TRBJ2-6; no reliable D call. Germline CDR1 is SEHNR and CDR2 is FQNEAQ (reference sequence). V lost 8 bases, J lost 2 bases, and 10 bases lay in between. The CDR3 totals 14 residues. The CDR3 DNA follows: TGTGCCAGCGCAACTGGGGCTGGGGCCAACGTCCTGACTTTC. It is translated as CASATGAGANVLTF. Full variable domain (rest looked up from reference TRBV7-9 and TRBJ2-6): DTGVSQNPRHKITKRGQNVTFRCDPISEHNRLYWYRQTLGQGPEFLTYFQNEAQLEKSRLLSDRFSAERPKGSFSTLEIQRTEQGDSAMYLCASATGAGANVLTFGAGSRLTVL.

V and J are TRBV30 and TRBJ1-2; D unclear. The CDR3 loop spans 14 amino acids. Trimming left V 0 bases short and J 1 base short, with 9 bases between. Per germline, CDR1 GTSNPN and CDR2 SVGIG (reference sequence). The CDR3 loop is CAWSVQILNYGYTF. The CDR3 DNA is TGTGCCTGGAGTGTACAGATCCTTAACTATGGCTACACCTTC.

The chain combines TRBV2 with TRBJ2-7, with 7 nucleotides matching TRBD1. The end of the DNA fits TRBJ2-1 better, so the J call may be wrong. The CDR3 consists of 15 residues. Germline assignment: CDR1 SNHLY and CDR2 FYNNEI. Here the CDR3 reads CASSGPDRAYNEQFF. The CDR3 nucleotides read TGTGCCAGCAGTGGTCCCGACAGGGCCTACAATGAGCAGTTCTTC.

V gene TRBV20-1 combines with J gene TRBJ2-5; D not certain. Germline V gene data show CDR1 as DFQATT and CDR2 as SNEGSKA (reference sequence). V was pared by 3 bases and J by 5 bases, with 13 bases between. CDR3 length: 13 residues. CDR3 nucleotide sequence: TGCAGTGCTAGCGGACCCCGGCGGGAGACCCAGTACTTC. The encoded protein is CSASGPRRETQYF.

The chain carries TRBV20-1 and TRBJ2-5; TRBD2 matches at 16 bases. The CDR3 is 16 residues long. V was pared by 4 bases and J by 2 bases, with 4 bases of the junction left unmatched. CDR1 and CDR2 from the germline V gene are DFQATT and SNEGSKA (reference sequence). This CDR3 is CSATGTSGRVQETQYF. CDR3 DNA: TGCAGTGCTACTGGGACTAGCGGGAGGGTACAAGAGACCCAGTACTTC.

The table lists this clonotype with many counts. The chain carries TRBV10-3 and TRBJ1-6, with TRBD1 as a possible D gene (6 bases). This CDR3 is built from 15 residues. In germline, CDR1 is ENHRY, CDR2 SYGVKD. The V gene lost 3 bases and the J gene lost 8 bases, with 14 bases spanning the gap. CDR3 protein: CAISERDKVYSPLHF. DNA of the CDR3: TGTGCCATCAGTGAAAGGGACAAAGTCTATTCACCCCTCCACTTT.